The 5 T cell receptor beta chains below were found in one sample sequenced in a study of T cell changes during pregnancy in multiple sclerosis. Sequenced by immunoSEQ multiplex PCR; TCRdb stores in-frame clones only, minus some. The repertoire holds about 92,000 clones, with roughly 92% as singletons. Sequenced here: peripheral blood, sampled in the first trimester of pregnancy. These receptors all come from a female donor with multiple sclerosis, enrolled in a pregnancy study.

This clone was detected only once. The chain carries TRBV15 and TRBJ2-5; TRBD1 is a possible D gene (5 bases). CDR3 length: 15 residues. CDR1 is LNHNV, CDR2 YYDKDF, per germline (reference sequence). V was cut by 1 base and J by 1 base, with 10 bases left in between. CDR3 protein: CATSRVGASQETQYF. CDR3 coding DNA: TGTGCCACCAGCAGAGTAGGGGCTTCCCAAGAGACCCAGTACTTC.

The chain has TRBV27 and TRBJ2-1; D perhaps matches TRBD2 (7 bases). The V gene's germline CDR1 is MNHEY and CDR2 SMNVEV (reference sequence). V lost 5 bases to trimming and J lost 8 bases, with 22 bases between them. The CDR3 runs to 16 residues. The CDR3 bases are TGTGCCAGCAGTCCATGGGGGGGGGCGCCTAGGGATGAGCAGTTCTTC. Translation: CASSPWGGAPRDEQFF.

Here the CDR3 DNA reads TGTGCCAGCAGCTTAGAGCGGATGAACACTGAAGCTTTCTTT. It codes for CASSLERMNTEAFF. The chain links TRBV7-9 to TRBJ1-1; D call uncertain. CDR1 and CDR2 from the germline V gene are SEHNR and FQNEAQ (reference sequence). CDR3 length: 14 residues. Trimming left V 1 base short and J 0 bases short, with 6 bases between.

V and J are TRBV27 and TRBJ2-3; tentatively, D is TRBD1 (6 bases). V was trimmed by 0 bases and J by 6 bases, leaving 7 bases between them. The CDR3 runs 13 residues. Per the germline V gene, CDR1 is MNHEY and CDR2 is SMNVEV (reference sequence). CDR3 bases: TGTGCCAGCAGTTTATCGCAGGGGGATACGCAGTATTTT. It specifies CASSLSQGDTQYF.

The CDR3 DNA sequence: TGTGCCAGCGCACCTTATGCGGGGGCTGAGCAGTTCTTC. This translates into CASAPYAGAEQFF. The rearrangement joins TRBV28 to TRBJ2-1, with D possibly TRBD2 on 7 matching bases. This CDR3 has 13 residues. CDR1 is MDHEN, CDR2 SYDVKM, per germline. Trimming left V 8 bases short and J 9 bases short, with 17 bases between.